This T cell receptor beta chain was sequenced for a study of PD-1 blockade in mismatch repair-deficient tumors. All patients were mismatch repair deficient, assessed by either PCR or immunohistochemistry. With 1 base clipped from V and 6 bases from J, the junction kept 11 bases outside the gene matches. This CDR3 region has 17 residues. Germline-derived CDR1 and CDR2 are SGHDN and FVKESK. TCRdb's table, derived via immunoSEQ multiplex PCR, lists solely in-frame clones and lacks some. Of 120,000 or so clones listed, about 85% were seen once; the top ten hold roughly 13%. Sequencing was performed on peripheral blood, taken 44 weeks after starting pembrolizumab. The chain couples TRBV14 to TRBJ2-1, with 8 bases identical to TRBD2. This clonotype originated in an adult with mismatch repair-deficient cancer. DNA of the CDR3: TGTGCCAGCAGCCAAGTCGGACTAGCTTTAATCGGCAATGAGCAGTTCTTC. This encodes CASSQVGLALIGNEQFF.